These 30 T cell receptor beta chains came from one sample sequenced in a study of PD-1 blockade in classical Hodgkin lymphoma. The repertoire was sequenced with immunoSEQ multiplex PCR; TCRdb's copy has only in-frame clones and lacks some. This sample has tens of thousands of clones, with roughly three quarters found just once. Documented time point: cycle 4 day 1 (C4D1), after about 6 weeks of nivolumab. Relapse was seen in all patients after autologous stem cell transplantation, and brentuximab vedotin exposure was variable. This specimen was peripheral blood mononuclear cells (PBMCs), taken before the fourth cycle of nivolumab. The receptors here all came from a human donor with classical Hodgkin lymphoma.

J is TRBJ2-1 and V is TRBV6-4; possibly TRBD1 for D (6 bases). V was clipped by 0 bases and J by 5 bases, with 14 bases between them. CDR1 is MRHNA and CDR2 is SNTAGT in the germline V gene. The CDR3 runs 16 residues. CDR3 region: CASSDSARGGDNEQFF. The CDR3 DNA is TGTGCCAGCAGTGACTCCGCCAGGGGTGGTGACAATGAGCAGTTCTTC.

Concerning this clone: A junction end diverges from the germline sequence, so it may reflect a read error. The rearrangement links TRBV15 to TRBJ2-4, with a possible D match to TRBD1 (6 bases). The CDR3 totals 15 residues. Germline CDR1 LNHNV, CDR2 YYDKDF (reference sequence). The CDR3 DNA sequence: TGTGCCGCCAGTAACAAAAATGGGGGCAGTCGGATTCAGTACTTC. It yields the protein CAASNKNGGSRIQYF.

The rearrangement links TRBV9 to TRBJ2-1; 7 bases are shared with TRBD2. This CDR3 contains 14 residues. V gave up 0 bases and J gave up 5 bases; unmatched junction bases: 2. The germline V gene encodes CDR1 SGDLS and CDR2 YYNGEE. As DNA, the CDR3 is TGTGCCAGCAGCGTAGTTGGGGGGGACAATGAGCAGTTCTTC. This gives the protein CASSVVGGDNEQFF.

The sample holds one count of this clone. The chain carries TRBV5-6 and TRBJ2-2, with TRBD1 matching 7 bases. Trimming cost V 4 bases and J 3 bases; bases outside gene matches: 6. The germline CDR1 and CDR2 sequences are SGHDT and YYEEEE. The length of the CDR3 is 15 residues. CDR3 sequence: CASSQGQVHTGELFF. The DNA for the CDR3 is TGTGCCAGCAGCCAAGGACAGGTTCACACCGGGGAGCTGTTTTTT.

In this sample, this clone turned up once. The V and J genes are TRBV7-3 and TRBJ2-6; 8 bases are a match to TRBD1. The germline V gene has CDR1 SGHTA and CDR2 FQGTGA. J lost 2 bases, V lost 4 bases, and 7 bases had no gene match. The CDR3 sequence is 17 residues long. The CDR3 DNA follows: TGTGCCAGCAGCTCAGGACAGGGATACCCTGGGGCCAACGTCCTGACTTTC. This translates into CASSSGQGYPGANVLTF.

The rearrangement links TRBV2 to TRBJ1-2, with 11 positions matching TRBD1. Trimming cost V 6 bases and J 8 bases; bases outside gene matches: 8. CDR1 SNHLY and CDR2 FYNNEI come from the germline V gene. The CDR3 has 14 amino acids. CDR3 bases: TGTGCCAGCAGCCTACAGGACAGGGGGCGAGGCTACACCTTC. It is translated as CASSLQDRGRGYTF.

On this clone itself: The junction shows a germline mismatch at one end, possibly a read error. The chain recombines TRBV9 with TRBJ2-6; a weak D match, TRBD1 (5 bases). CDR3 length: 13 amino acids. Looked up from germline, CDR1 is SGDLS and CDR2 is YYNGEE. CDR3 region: CASSVLGVNVLTF. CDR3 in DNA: TGTGCCAGCAGCGTATTAGGGGTCAACGTCCTGACTTTC.

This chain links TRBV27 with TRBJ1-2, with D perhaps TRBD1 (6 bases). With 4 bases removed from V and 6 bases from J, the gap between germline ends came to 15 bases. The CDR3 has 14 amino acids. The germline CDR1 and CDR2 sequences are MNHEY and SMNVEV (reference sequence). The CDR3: CASSSQGIVHGYTF. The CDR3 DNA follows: TGTGCCAGCAGTTCACAGGGAATCGTCCATGGCTACACCTTC.

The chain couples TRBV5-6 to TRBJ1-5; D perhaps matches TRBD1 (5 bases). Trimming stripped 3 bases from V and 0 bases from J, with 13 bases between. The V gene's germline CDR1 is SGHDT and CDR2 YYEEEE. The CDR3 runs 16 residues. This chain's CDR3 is CASSSQGLSSNQPQHF. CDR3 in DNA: TGTGCCAGCAGCTCGCAGGGACTTTCTAGCAATCAGCCCCAGCATTTT.

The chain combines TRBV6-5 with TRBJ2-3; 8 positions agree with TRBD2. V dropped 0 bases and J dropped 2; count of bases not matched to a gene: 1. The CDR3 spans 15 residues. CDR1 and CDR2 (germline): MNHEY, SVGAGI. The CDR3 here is CASSYSGLATDTQYF. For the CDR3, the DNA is TGTGCCAGCAGTTACTCTGGACTAGCCACAGATACGCAGTATTTT.

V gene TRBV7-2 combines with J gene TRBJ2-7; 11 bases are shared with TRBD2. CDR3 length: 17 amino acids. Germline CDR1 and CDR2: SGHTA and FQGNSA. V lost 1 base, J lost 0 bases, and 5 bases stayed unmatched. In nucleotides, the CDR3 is TGTGCCAGCAGCTTAGGACTAGCGGGAAGGGTCTCCTACGAGCAGTACTTC. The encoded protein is CASSLGLAGRVSYEQYF.

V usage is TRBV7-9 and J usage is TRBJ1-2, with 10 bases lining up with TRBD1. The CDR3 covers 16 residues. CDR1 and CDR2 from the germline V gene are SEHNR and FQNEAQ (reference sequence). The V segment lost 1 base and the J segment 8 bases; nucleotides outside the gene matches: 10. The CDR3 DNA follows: TGTGCCAGCAGCTTAGATCTAATTTGGACAGGGGGAGGCTACACCTTC. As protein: CASSLDLIWTGGGYTF.

This CDR3 reads CASTTRWGSTEAFF. The CDR3 DNA sequence: TGTGCCAGCACTACACGGTGGGGGAGCACTGAAGCTTTCTTT. The chain links TRBV28 to TRBJ1-1; tentatively, D is TRBD1 (5 bases). The germline CDR1 and CDR2 sequences are MDHEN and SYDVKM. Trimming stripped 7 bases from V and 4 bases from J, with 16 bases between. This CDR3 region has 14 residues.

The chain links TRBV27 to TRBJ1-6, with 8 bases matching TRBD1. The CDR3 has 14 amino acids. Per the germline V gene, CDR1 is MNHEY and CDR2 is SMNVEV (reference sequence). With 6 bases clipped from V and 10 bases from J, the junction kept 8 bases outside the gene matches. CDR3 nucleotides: TGTGCCAGCAGCACAGACAGGGGAAACTCACCCCTCCACTTT. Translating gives CASSTDRGNSPLHF.

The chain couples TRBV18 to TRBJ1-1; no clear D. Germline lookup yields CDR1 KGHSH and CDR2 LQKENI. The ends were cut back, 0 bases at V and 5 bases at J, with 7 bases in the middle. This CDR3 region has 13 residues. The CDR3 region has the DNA TGTGCCAGCTCACCACCGGATACGACTGAAGCTTTCTTT. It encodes CASSPPDTTEAFF.

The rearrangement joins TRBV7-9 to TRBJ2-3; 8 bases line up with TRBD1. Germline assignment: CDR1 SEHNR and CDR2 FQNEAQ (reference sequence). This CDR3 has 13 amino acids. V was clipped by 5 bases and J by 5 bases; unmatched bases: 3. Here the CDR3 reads CASSQGARDTQYF. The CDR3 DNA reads TGTGCCAGCAGCCAGGGGGCCAGAGATACGCAGTATTTT.

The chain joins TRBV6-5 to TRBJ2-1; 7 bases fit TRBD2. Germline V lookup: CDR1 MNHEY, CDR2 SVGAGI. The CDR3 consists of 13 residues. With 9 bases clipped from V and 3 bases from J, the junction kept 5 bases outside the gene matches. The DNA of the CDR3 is TGTGCCAGTAGGACTAGAGGCTACAATGAGCAGTTCTTC. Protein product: CASRTRGYNEQFF.

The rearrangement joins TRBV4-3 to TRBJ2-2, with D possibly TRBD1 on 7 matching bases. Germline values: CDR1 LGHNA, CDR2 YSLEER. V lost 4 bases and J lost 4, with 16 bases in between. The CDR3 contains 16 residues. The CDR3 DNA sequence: TGCGCCAGCAGCCCCAGCCGCAGGGGGGCCACCGGGGAGCTGTTTTTT. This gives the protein CASSPSRRGATGELFF.

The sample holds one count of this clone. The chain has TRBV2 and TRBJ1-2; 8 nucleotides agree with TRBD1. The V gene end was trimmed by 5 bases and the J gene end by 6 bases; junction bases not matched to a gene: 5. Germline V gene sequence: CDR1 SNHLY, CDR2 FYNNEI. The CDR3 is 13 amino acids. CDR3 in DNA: TGTGCCAGCAGTAGAGGACAGGGCCATGGCTACACCTTC. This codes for CASSRGQGHGYTF.

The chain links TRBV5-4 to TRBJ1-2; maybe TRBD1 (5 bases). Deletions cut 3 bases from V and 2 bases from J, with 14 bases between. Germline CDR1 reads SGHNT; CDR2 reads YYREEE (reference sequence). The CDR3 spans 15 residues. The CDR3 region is CASSSPAGENYGYTF. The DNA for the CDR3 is TGTGCCAGCAGCTCCCCCGCGGGGGAAAACTATGGCTACACCTTC. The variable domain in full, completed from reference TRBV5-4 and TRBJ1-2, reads ETGVTQSPTHLIKTRGQQVTLRCSSQSGHNTVSWYQQALGQGPQFIFQYYREEENGRGNFPPRFSGLQFPNYSSELNVNALELDDSALYLCASSSPAGENYGYTFGSGTRLTVV.

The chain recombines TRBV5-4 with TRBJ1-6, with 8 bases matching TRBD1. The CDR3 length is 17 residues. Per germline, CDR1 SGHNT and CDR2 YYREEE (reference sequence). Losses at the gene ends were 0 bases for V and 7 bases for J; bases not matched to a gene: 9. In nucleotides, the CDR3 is TGTGCCAGCAGCTTGGGGGGACGGACAGGGCTAAATTCACCCCTCCACTTT. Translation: CASSLGGRTGLNSPLHF.

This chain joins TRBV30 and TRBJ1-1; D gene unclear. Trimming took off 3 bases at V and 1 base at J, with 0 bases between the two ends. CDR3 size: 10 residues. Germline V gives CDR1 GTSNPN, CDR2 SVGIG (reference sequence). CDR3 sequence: CAWRNTEAFF. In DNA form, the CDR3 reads TGTGCCTGGAGGAACACTGAAGCTTTCTTT.

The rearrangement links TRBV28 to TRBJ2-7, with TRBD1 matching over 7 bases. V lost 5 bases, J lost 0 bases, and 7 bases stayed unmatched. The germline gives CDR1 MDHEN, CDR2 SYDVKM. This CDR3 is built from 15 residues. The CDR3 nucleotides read TGTGCCAGCAGTCCCCCGACAGGGAACTCCTACGAGCAGTACTTC. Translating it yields CASSPPTGNSYEQYF.

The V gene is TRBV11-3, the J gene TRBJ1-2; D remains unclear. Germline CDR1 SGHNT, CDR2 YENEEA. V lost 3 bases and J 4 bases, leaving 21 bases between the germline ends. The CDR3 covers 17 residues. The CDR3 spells CASSLWQTTSVSYGYTF. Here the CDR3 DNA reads TGTGCCAGCAGCTTGTGGCAGACAACGAGCGTAAGCTATGGCTACACCTTC.

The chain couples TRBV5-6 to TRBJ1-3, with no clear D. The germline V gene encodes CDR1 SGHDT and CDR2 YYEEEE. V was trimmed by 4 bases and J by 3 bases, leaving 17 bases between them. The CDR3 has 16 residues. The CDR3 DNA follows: TGTGCCAGCAGCCCTCGGCTTCAGGCTGGTGGAAACACCATATATTTT. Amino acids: CASSPRLQAGGNTIYF.

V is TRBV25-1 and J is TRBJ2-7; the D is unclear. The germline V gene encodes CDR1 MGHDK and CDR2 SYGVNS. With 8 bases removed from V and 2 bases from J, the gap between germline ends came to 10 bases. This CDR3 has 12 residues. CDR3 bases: TGTGCCAGCGGACGGATGACCTACGAGCAGTACTTC. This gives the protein CASGRMTYEQYF.

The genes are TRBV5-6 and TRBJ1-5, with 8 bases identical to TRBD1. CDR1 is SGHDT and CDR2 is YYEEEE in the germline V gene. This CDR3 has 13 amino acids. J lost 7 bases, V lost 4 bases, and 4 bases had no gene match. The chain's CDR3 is CASSRYRGQPQHF. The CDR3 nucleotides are TGTGCCAGCAGCCGGTACAGGGGGCAGCCCCAGCATTTT. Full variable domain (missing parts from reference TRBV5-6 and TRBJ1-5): DAGVTQSPTHLIKTRGQQVTLRCSPKSGHDTVSWYQQALGQGPQFIFQYYEEEERQRGNFPDRFSGHQFPNYSSELNVNALLLGDSALYLCASSRYRGQPQHFGDGTRLSIL.

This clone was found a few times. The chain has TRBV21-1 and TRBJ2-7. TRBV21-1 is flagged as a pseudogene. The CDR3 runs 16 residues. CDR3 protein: CASSKAIFFRRYEQYF. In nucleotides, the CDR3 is TGTGCCAGCAGCAAAGCGATATTTTTCCGTAGGTACGAGCAGTACTTC.

The CDR3: CASTLDITAFF. The DNA of the CDR3 is TGTGCCAGCACCCTAGACATTACAGCTTTCTTT. The chain uses TRBV21-1 and TRBJ1-1. TRBV21-1 is deemed a pseudogene. The CDR3 covers 11 residues.

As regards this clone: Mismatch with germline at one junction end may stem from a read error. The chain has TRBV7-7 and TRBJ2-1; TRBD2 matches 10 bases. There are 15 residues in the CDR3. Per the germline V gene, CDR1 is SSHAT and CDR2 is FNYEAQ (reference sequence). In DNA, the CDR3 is TGTGCTAGCAGCCATGGACTAGCGGCCTACAATGAGCAGTTCTTC. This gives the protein CASSHGLAAYNEQFF.